This entry is about one T cell receptor beta chain. Its target is unknown. The sample is drawn from a study of T and B cells in COVID-19 patients. Overall study: Of 20 to 25 active-infection patients, 11 to 12 were critically ill with mechanical ventilation or extracorporeal membrane oxygenation. Study outcomes and limitations: Clonality of TRB repertoires was high in active COVID-19; recovery brought above-healthy diversity and richness.

Blood genomic DNA input for TRB amplification was 250-500 ng. Multiplex PCR with BIOMED2 TRB-A/B primer pools amplified TRB rearrangements. TCRdb reprocessed the multiplex PCR reads with MiXCR, giving one entry per CDR3 protein. The sample lists around 30,000 distinct CDR3 sequences, approximately 30% occurring once. The sequencing sample was made of blood. The sequence derives from a human donor who had recovered from COVID-19.

Here the CDR3 reads CASSPWRGGATGELFF. DNA for the CDR3: TGTGCCAGCAGCCCCTGGCGGGGGGGGGCCACCGGGGAGCTGTTTTTT. V is TRBV27 and J is TRBJ2-2; TRBD2 matches 9 bases. The germline V gene has CDR1 MNHEY and CDR2 SMNVEV (reference sequence). The V and J ends lost 6 bases and 4 bases, in that order; junction bases with no gene match: 9. This CDR3 is 16 amino acids long.